This is a list of T cell receptor beta chains from one sample in a study of neoadjuvant nivolumab and ipilimumab in lung cancer. The protocol was immunoSEQ multiplex PCR, while the TCRdb copy is restricted to in-frame clones and leaves out a portion. The sample lists thousands of clones, about 80% occurring once. The sequenced sample was tumor tissue, obtained after neoadjuvant nivolumab, alone or with ipilimumab, at or shortly before surgery. These receptors originate from an adult with non-small cell lung cancer. CDR3s include the opening cysteine and the closing phenylalanine or tryptophan. A D gene is named only where the DNA matches it firmly. A row's size may be missing; if present it is once, few, many or a size class.

abundance	d_gene	v_gene	j_gene	CDR3aa	CDR3nt
.	.	TRBV11-1	TRBJ1-2	CASSLGGYKGSSGYTF	TGTGCCAGCAGCTTAGGCGGATACAAGGGTAGCTCTGGCTACACCTTC
.	.	TRBV18	TRBJ1-5	CASSPRGVGQPQHF	TGTGCCAGCTCACCACGGGGCGTAGGTCAGCCCCAGCATTTT
.	.	TRBV29-1	TRBJ1-1	CSVEIYQAAFF	TGCAGCGTTGAAATTTACCAGGCCGCTTTCTTT
few	.	TRBV5-3	TRBJ1-5	CARSLCRAQPF	TGTGCCAGAAGCTTGTGCCGGGCTCAGCCTTTT
.	.	TRBV7-9	TRBJ1-1	CASSFDLRLNTEAFF	TGTGCCAGCAGCTTCGACCTAAGGCTGAACACTGAAGCTTTCTTT
few	TRBD1	TRBV6-5	TRBJ2-5	CASSLQGRTQETQYF	TGTGCCAGCAGTTTACAGGGGCGCACCCAAGAGACCCAGTACTTC
.	TRBD1	TRBV2	TRBJ2-1	CASSPGTGGRTYNEQFF	TGTGCCAGCAGTCCCGGGACAGGGGGCCGAACGTACAATGAGCAGTTCTTC
.	TRBD1	TRBV14	TRBJ1-2	CASSQLGDRGNYGYTF	TGTGCCAGCAGCCAACTCGGGGACAGGGGGAACTATGGCTACACCTTC
few	.	TRBV27	TRBJ2-3	CASSLQGSGTDTQYF	TGTGCCAGCAGTTTACAAGGGTCAGGCACAGATACGCAGTATTTT
few	TRBD2	TRBV9	TRBJ2-1	CASGAGGIYNEQFF	TGTGCCAGCGGGGCGGGAGGGATTTACAATGAGCAGTTCTTC
.	TRBD2	TRBV10-1	TRBJ2-7	CASSESVLAGDDYEQYF	TGCGCCAGCAGTGAGTCTGTCCTAGCGGGAGATGACTACGAGCAGTACTTC
once	TRBD1	TRBV6-5	TRBJ1-4	CASTQGGREEKLFF	TGTGCCAGCACCCAGGGGGGCAGGGAGGAAAAACTGTTTTTT
.	TRBD1	TRBV5-6	TRBJ1-2	CASSLGQGAGYGYTF	TGTGCCAGCAGCTTGGGACAGGGGGCTGGGTATGGCTACACCTTC
once	TRBD2	TRBV5-8	TRBJ2-5	CASSLGLAGDLETQYF	TGTGCCAGCAGCCTGGGACTAGCGGGAGACTTGGAGACCCAGTACTTC
.	.	TRBV6-5	TRBJ2-7	CASSYRGGGSYEQYF	TGTGCCAGCAGTTACCGGGGAGGGGGCTCCTACGAGCAGTACTTC
.	.	TRBV18	TRBJ1-5	CASSEDSINQPQHF	TGTGCCAGCTCAGAGGACAGCATTAATCAGCCCCAGCATTTT
.	.	TRBV30	TRBJ1-1	CAWSVSSPRDTEAFF	TGTGCCTGGAGTGTCTCGTCCCCCAGGGACACTGAAGCTTTCTTT
few	.	TRBV5-6	TRBJ2-3	CASSLAKTYTDTQYF	TGTGCCAGCAGCTTGGCCAAGACCTACACAGATACGCAGTATTTT
.	.	TRBV18	TRBJ2-7	CASSPVPVGGEQYF	TGTGCCAGCTCACCAGTCCCCGTGGGAGGCGAGCAGTACTTC
.	TRBD1	TRBV9	TRBJ2-1	CASSAPDRVNEQFF	TGTGCCAGCAGCGCCCCGGACAGGGTCAATGAGCAGTTCTTC
once	.	TRBV28	TRBJ2-7	CASSLRVGEQYF	TGTGCCAGCAGTTTAAGGGTTGGGGAGCAGTACTTC
few	.	TRBV10-3	TRBJ2-7	CASGGGSSYEQYF	TGTGCCTCCGGGGGCGGGAGCTCCTACGAGCAGTACTTC
few	TRBD1	TRBV5-5	TRBJ2-7	CASSITGATYEQYF	TGTGCCAGCAGCATTACAGGGGCGACCTACGAGCAGTACTTC
.	.	TRBV29-1	TRBJ1-2	CSGIRDSGTGYTF	TGCAGCGGAATACGGGATTCCGGAACGGGCTACACCTTC
few	.	TRBV19	TRBJ2-2	CASSSAVNTGELFF	TGTGCCAGTAGTTCTGCAGTGAACACCGGGGAGCTGTTTTTT
.	.	TRBV4-2	TRBJ2-1	CASSQDSRGREQFF	TGTGCCAGCAGCCAAGATTCACGAGGACGTGAGCAGTTCTTC
.	TRBD2	TRBV10-3	TRBJ2-3	CAISADPLLGRALGTDTQYF	TGTGCCATCAGCGCTGACCCCCTTTTGGGGAGGGCCCTCGGCACAGATACGCAGTATTTT
once	TRBD2	TRBV7-2	TRBJ2-7	CASTGTSGRSSYEQYF	TGTGCCAGCACCGGGACTAGCGGGAGGAGCTCCTACGAGCAGTACTTC
.	.	TRBV19	TRBJ2-1	CASKVNEGGSYNEQFF	TGTGCCAGTAAAGTTAATGAGGGAGGTTCCTACAATGAGCAGTTCTTC
.	.	TRBV5-6	TRBJ2-1	CASSGSSYNEQFF	TGTGCCAGCAGCGGGAGTTCCTACAATGAGCAGTTCTTC
.	TRBD1	TRBV7-8	TRBJ2-7	CASSTPIRQGFNEQYF	TGTGCCAGCAGCACCCCCATTCGACAGGGTTTTAACGAGCAGTACTTC
.	.	TRBV30	TRBJ1-1	CAWSVLWILNTEAFF	TGTGCCTGGAGTGTACTCTGGATATTGAACACTGAAGCTTTCTTT
few	.	TRBV6-1	TRBJ2-7	CASSELSAGSREQYF	TGTGCCAGCAGTGAACTGAGCGCAGGGAGTAGAGAGCAGTACTTC